A single sample gave rise to the 31 T cell receptor beta chains below, sequenced in a study of blood T cell repertoires in COVID-19. TCRdb's table, derived via immunoSEQ multiplex PCR, lists solely in-frame clones and lacks some. In the table there are about 58,000 clones, around 87% of which are singletons. Material for sequencing was peripheral blood. All receptors derive from a human donor with active COVID-19. The donor label of this sample is uncertain.

This clone was recorded a few times. The chain couples TRBV5-4 to TRBJ2-6; 10 bases agree with TRBD1. V was pared by 4 bases and J by 2 bases, with 6 bases of the junction left unmatched. CDR3 length: 17 residues. Germline CDR1 SGHNT, CDR2 YYREEE (reference sequence). In DNA, the CDR3 is TGTGCCAGCAGCCGCTCCGGGACAGGGGCTGGGGCCAACGTCCTGACTTTC. Translated: CASSRSGTGAGANVLTF.

The chain combines TRBV16 with TRBJ1-1; the D gene is possibly TRBD1 (6 bases). Germline CDR1 and CDR2: KGHSY and FQNENV. V was trimmed by 6 bases and J by 0 bases, leaving 14 bases between them. The CDR3 is 15 residues long. CDR3: CASSRTAEMNTEAFF. DNA of the CDR3: TGTGCCAGCAGTCGGACAGCCGAAATGAACACTGAAGCTTTCTTT. Filled out from reference TRBV16 and TRBJ1-1, the complete variable domain reads GEEVAQTPKHLVRGEGQKAKLYCAPIKGHSYVFWYQQVLKNEFKFLISFQNENVFDETGMPKERFSAKCLPNSPCSLEIQATKLEDSAVYFCASSRTAEMNTEAFFGQGTRLTVV.

The gene calls are TRBV11-1 and TRBJ1-6; perhaps TRBD1 as D (5 bases). In germline, CDR1 is SGHAT, CDR2 FQDESV (reference sequence). The CDR3 totals 14 residues. V lost 3 bases and J 8 bases, leaving 11 bases between the germline ends. The CDR3 is CASSFGTGDSPLHF. CDR3 coding DNA: TGTGCCAGCAGCTTCGGGACTGGGGATTCACCCCTCCACTTT.

The rearrangement joins TRBV7-9 to TRBJ1-2; maybe TRBD1 (5 bases). This CDR3 spans 11 amino acids. The germline V gene encodes CDR1 SEHNR and CDR2 FQNEAQ (reference sequence). Deletions cut 5 bases from V and 5 bases from J, with 6 bases between. In nucleotides, the CDR3 is TGTGCCAGCAGCCCAGGGTATGGCTACACCTTC. Translated: CASSPGYGYTF.

The rearrangement links TRBV21-1 to TRBJ2-1; TRBD2 is the table's D call, not checked against the DNA. TRBV21-1 is a pseudogene segment. CDR3 length: 16 residues. CDR3 nucleotides: TGTGCCAGCAGCAGGCGGGGGACTAGCCCCTCTAATGAGCAGTTCTTC. Protein product: CASSRRGTSPSNEQFF.

The rearrangement links TRBV28 to TRBJ2-2, with TRBD1 matching over 11 bases. The V gene end was trimmed by 7 bases and the J gene end by 9 bases; junction bases not matched to a gene: 10. The CDR3 runs to 15 residues. The V gene's germline CDR1 is MDHEN and CDR2 SYDVKM. For the CDR3, the DNA is TGTGCCAGCAACCCGGACAGGGGGCCGGTACGGGAGCTGTTTTTT. Translating it yields CASNPDRGPVRELFF.

This rearrangement joins TRBV4-1 to TRBJ2-7; D uncertain. The germline V and J ends were trimmed by 0 bases and 2 bases, with 8 bases remaining between them. The CDR3 extends over 14 amino acids. Germline CDR1 is MGHRA and CDR2 is YSYEKL. The CDR3 loop reads CASSQDRPAYEQYF. The DNA for the CDR3 is TGCGCCAGCAGCCAAGACAGGCCCGCCTACGAGCAGTACTTC.

The chain joins TRBV29-1 to TRBJ2-3, with 16 positions matching TRBD2. Germline trimming cut 6 bases from V and 6 bases from J; bases unmatched to any gene: 3. CDR3 length equals 14 residues. The germline V gene encodes CDR1 SQVTM and CDR2 ANQGSEA. The CDR3 DNA is TGCAGCGTGGGACTAGCGGGGGGGGTGGATACGCAGTATTTT. Translation: CSVGLAGGVDTQYF.

This sequence joins TRBV28 and TRBJ1-4; 7 bases match TRBD1. Trimming removed 5 bases from V and 8 bases from J; junction bases left unmatched: 8. The CDR3 sequence is 14 residues long. CDR1 and CDR2 from the germline V gene are MDHEN and SYDVKM. CDR3 loop: CASSPRTGGEKLFF. CDR3 DNA sequence: TGTGCCAGCAGTCCCCGGACAGGAGGCGAAAAACTGTTTTTT. The whole variable domain, remainder taken from reference TRBV28 and TRBJ1-4, is DVKVTQSSRYLVKRTGEKVFLECVQDMDHENMFWYRQDPGLGLRLIYFSYDVKMKEKGDIPEGYSVSREKKERFSLILESASTNQTSMYLCASSPRTGGEKLFFGSGTQLSVL.

This clone has only one observation. The chain uses TRBV7-8 and TRBJ1-2; 9 bases map to TRBD1. The CDR3 sequence is 12 residues long. The ends lost 5 bases at V and 12 bases at J; junction bases unmatched: 7. Germline CDR1 is SGHVS and CDR2 is FQNEAQ. CDR3 sequence: CASSASGQGNTF. The DNA of the CDR3 is TGTGCCAGCAGCGCCTCGGGACAGGGTAACACCTTC.

The V and J genes are TRBV5-6 and TRBJ1-5, with D possibly TRBD1 on 5 matching bases. Germline-derived CDR1 and CDR2 are SGHDT and YYEEEE. Trimming cost V 4 bases and J 7 bases, with 15 bases left between them. This CDR3 has 14 amino acids. CDR3: CASSPRGGRQPQHF. DNA of the CDR3: TGTGCCAGCAGCCCCCGGGGGGGACGACAGCCCCAGCATTTT.

This clone was seen only once. This chain connects TRBV29-1 to TRBJ1-1; TRBD1 matches at 11 bases. The CDR3 runs 15 residues. Germline V CDR1 and CDR2: SQVTM, ANQGSEA. Trimming removed 6 bases from V and 0 bases from J; junction bases left unmatched: 6. CDR3 in amino acids: CSVAGTGGMNTEAFF. In DNA form, the CDR3 reads TGCAGCGTAGCAGGGACAGGGGGGATGAACACTGAAGCTTTCTTT. The full variable domain, rest sourced from reference TRBV29-1 and TRBJ1-1, is SAVISQKPSRDICQRGTSLTIQCQVDSQVTMMFWYRQQPGQSLTLIATANQGSEATYESGFVIDKFPISRPNLTFSTLTVSNMSPEDSSIYLCSVAGTGGMNTEAFFGQGTRLTVV.

The chain joins TRBV27 to TRBJ1-5; 9 bases line up with TRBD1. J gave up 3 bases and V 5 bases, and 8 bases lay outside the gene matches. This CDR3 comprises 16 residues. Germline-derived CDR1 and CDR2 are MNHEY and SMNVEV (reference sequence). Here the CDR3 reads CASSTLQGALNQPQHF. In DNA form, the CDR3 reads TGTGCCAGCAGTACCCTACAGGGGGCTCTCAATCAGCCCCAGCATTTT.

The CDR3 here is CSVESAGSEKLFF. CDR3 coding DNA: TGCAGCGTTGAATCCGCTGGGAGCGAAAAACTGTTTTTT. The V call is TRBV29-1, the J call TRBJ1-4; no firm D call. Germline CDR1 SQVTM, CDR2 ANQGSEA. The CDR3 length is 13 residues. V was cut by 2 bases and J by 8 bases, with 12 bases left in between.

V is TRBV29-1 and J is TRBJ2-7; 7 nucleotides line up with TRBD1. This CDR3 comprises 13 residues. Trimming removed 6 bases from V and 3 bases from J; junction bases left unmatched: 8. CDR1 and CDR2 (germline): SQVTM, ANQGSEA. The CDR3 region is CSVSGTAIYEQYF. The CDR3 coding sequence is TGCAGCGTCTCCGGGACAGCGATCTACGAGCAGTACTTC.

The rearrangement links TRBV11-2 to TRBJ1-6, with TRBD1 matching 9 bases. This CDR3 spans 15 amino acids. The V gene end was trimmed by 6 bases and the J gene end by 7 bases; junction bases not matched to a gene: 7. Germline CDR1 SGHAT, CDR2 FQNNGV. The CDR3 protein is CASSQTGGRNSPLHF. CDR3 bases: TGTGCCAGCAGTCAGACAGGGGGAAGGAATTCACCCCTCCACTTT.

V and J are TRBV12-3 or TRBV12-4 and TRBJ1-5; TRBD1 agrees at 7 bases. This CDR3 has 12 amino acids. V trimming: 5 bases; J trimming: 7 bases; junction bases outside the gene matches: 2. The CDR3 nucleotides read TGTGCCAGCAGTAAACAGGGGCAGCCCCAGCATTTT. Translation: CASSKQGQPQHF.

The chain links TRBV2 to TRBJ2-3; D is unclear. Germline V gene data show CDR1 as SNHLY and CDR2 as FYNNEI. Trimming shortened V by 4 bases and J by 2 bases, and 10 bases separated the two germline ends. CDR3 length: 14 residues. The CDR3 nucleotides are TGTGCCAGCAGTGCGTGGGCCATCACAGATACGCAGTATTTT. Residues: CASSAWAITDTQYF.

The V and J genes are TRBV9 and TRBJ1-5; D is unresolved. V lost 0 bases and J lost 4, with 5 bases in between. Germline V CDR1 and CDR2: SGDLS, YYNGEE. The CDR3 has 13 amino acids. CDR3: CASSVGENQPQHF. The CDR3 nucleotides are TGTGCCAGCAGCGTAGGGGAGAATCAGCCCCAGCATTTT. Full variable domain (missing parts from reference TRBV9 and TRBJ1-5): DSGVTQTPKHLITATGQRVTLRCSPRSGDLSVYWYQQSLDQGLQFLIQYYNGEERAKGNILERFSAQQFPDLHSELNLSSLELGDSALYFCASSVGENQPQHFGDGTRLSIL.

The chain recombines TRBV12-5 with TRBJ2-7, with 7 bases that match TRBD2. J was trimmed by 6 bases and V by 3 bases; bases with no gene match: 5. CDR1 and CDR2 (germline): LGHNT, FRNRAP. This CDR3 comprises 13 residues. CDR3 DNA sequence: TGTGCTAGTGGTTTTTGGGGGGGGATCGAGCAGTACTTC. Protein: CASGFWGGIEQYF.

The J gene is TRBJ2-7, the V gene TRBV15; D is uncertain. The CDR3 totals 16 residues. Trimming took off 0 bases at V and 0 bases at J, with 12 bases between the two ends. The germline CDR1 and CDR2 sequences are LNHNV and YYDKDF (reference sequence). The CDR3 sequence is CATSRDLKRSSYEQYF. The CDR3 nucleotides are TGTGCCACCAGCAGAGATCTAAAGAGGAGCTCCTACGAGCAGTACTTC.

This clone was counted a single time. The J gene is TRBJ1-1, the V gene TRBV6-6, with D maybe TRBD1 (5 bases). The CDR3 contains 13 residues. The germline V gene encodes CDR1 MNHNY and CDR2 SVGAGI (reference sequence). With 0 bases removed from V and 10 bases from J, the gap between germline ends came to 12 bases. CDR3 in amino acids: CASSYSKGAGAFF. DNA of the CDR3: TGTGCCAGCAGTTACTCGAAAGGGGCTGGAGCTTTCTTT.

The CDR3 loop is CASSDSTSGGYNEQFF. CDR3 nucleotides: TGTGCCAGCAGTGATAGCACTAGCGGGGGTTACAATGAGCAGTTCTTC. The chain links TRBV2 to TRBJ2-1; 11 positions match TRBD2. Germline CDR1 SNHLY, CDR2 FYNNEI. Unmatched junction bases numbered 5, after V lost 3 bases and J lost 4 bases. The CDR3 is 16 amino acids.

The chain links TRBV5-1 to TRBJ1-6; tentative D call: TRBD1 (5 bases). Germline V gene lookup returns CDR1 SGHRS and CDR2 YFSETQ. This CDR3 is built from 16 residues. The germline V and J ends were trimmed by 0 bases and 7 bases, with 14 bases remaining between them. The CDR3 bases are TGCGCCAGCAGCTTGGATCGGCAGGGCGGCAATTCACCCCTCCACTTT. This gives the protein CASSLDRQGGNSPLHF.

This chain joins TRBV18 and TRBJ1-1; possible D gene TRBD1, 6 bases. The CDR3 runs to 16 residues. V lost 3 bases to trimming and J lost 0 bases, with 14 bases between them. The germline V gene encodes CDR1 KGHSH and CDR2 LQKENI. The CDR3 sequence is CASSPLRGGMNTEAFF. For the CDR3, the DNA is TGTGCCAGCTCACCTCTAAGGGGGGGGATGAACACTGAAGCTTTCTTT.

The chain carries TRBV10-2 and TRBJ1-4; 7 positions match TRBD1. The CDR3 loop spans 13 amino acids. From germline, CDR1 is WSHSY and CDR2 SAAADI. V dropped 6 bases and J dropped 4; count of bases not matched to a gene: 2. The CDR3 is CASSRQGNEKLFF. The CDR3 bases are TGCGCCAGCAGCCGACAGGGTAATGAAAAACTGTTTTTT.

The V gene is TRBV19, the J gene TRBJ2-1, with 10 bases identical to TRBD2. The germline V gene encodes CDR1 LNHDA and CDR2 SQIVND (reference sequence). The CDR3 loop spans 16 amino acids. After removal of 5 bases from V and 4 bases from J, the junction contained 8 bases not matched to a gene. This CDR3 is CASSPRTSGLYNEQFF. CDR3 coding DNA: TGTGCCAGTAGTCCCCGGACTAGCGGCCTATACAATGAGCAGTTCTTC.

The chain joins TRBV29-1 to TRBJ2-7; TRBD2 is a possible D gene (6 bases). The CDR3 runs 13 residues. Germline V gene lookup returns CDR1 SQVTM and CDR2 ANQGSEA. Trimming pared 7 bases from V and 1 base from J, leaving 14 bases between. DNA of the CDR3: TGCAGCGCCCGGGGACTGTCGTCCTACGAGCAGTACTTC. Its protein product is CSARGLSSYEQYF.

The V call is TRBV19, the J call TRBJ1-1, with D unclear. Trimming took 3 bases from V and 6 from J, leaving 11 bases between them. The germline V gene has CDR1 LNHDA and CDR2 SQIVND (reference sequence). The length of the CDR3 is 13 residues. The CDR3 DNA follows: TGTGCCAGTAGTATTTCAGGATCTGCTGAAGCTTTCTTT. Translation: CASSISGSAEAFF.

This clone is classed as medium-sized (0.01 to 0.1%). The chain couples TRBV2 to TRBJ1-6; D remains ambiguous. Between the trimmed V and J ends, which lost 0 bases and 5 bases, there was a span of 5 bases. The CDR3 extends over 14 amino acids. Germline CDR1 SNHLY, CDR2 FYNNEI. CDR3 DNA sequence: TGTGCCAGCAGTGAAGCTGGAGATAATTCACCCCTCCACTTT. This encodes CASSEAGDNSPLHF. The variable domain in full, with the rest retrieved from reference TRBV2 and TRBJ1-6, is EPEVTQTPSHQVTQMGQEVILRCVPISNHLYFYWYRQILGQKVEFLVSFYNNEISEKSEIFDDQFSVERPDGSNFTLKIRSTKLEDSAMYFCASSEAGDNSPLHFGNGTRLTVT.

The chain uses TRBV5-6 and TRBJ1-2, with TRBD1 as a possible D gene (5 bases). Germline CDR1 reads SGHDT; CDR2 reads YYEEEE. This CDR3 spans 16 amino acids. V was cut by 0 bases and J by 2 bases, with 14 bases left in between. CDR3 in amino acids: CASSLERGARNYGYTF. CDR3 bases: TGTGCCAGCAGCTTGGAGCGGGGCGCGAGGAACTATGGCTACACCTTC. Based on the CDR3 plus reference TRBV5-6 and TRBJ1-2, the full variable domain is DAGVTQSPTHLIKTRGQQVTLRCSPKSGHDTVSWYQQALGQGPQFIFQYYEEEERQRGNFPDRFSGHQFPNYSSELNVNALLLGDSALYLCASSLERGARNYGYTFGSGTRLTVV.